This TCR beta chain was found in a study of blood T cells in healthy people across ages. Next came a second PCR, run for about 6 to 11 cycles, which used a sample-barcoded 5' primer along with a J-beta primer mix. A 12-random-nucleotide template-switch adaptor tagged each cDNA molecule. MiXCR, run by TCRdb on the 5' RACE reads, gives a single entry per CDR3 protein. The sample holds 500,000 to 650,000 distinct CDR3 sequences, roughly a quarter seen once. The CDR3 contains 12 residues. From germline, CDR1 is PRHDT and CDR2 FYEKMQ (reference sequence). The people who gave samples were healthy Caucasians from Russia, aged about 6 to 95. The same data also contributed to another study, on T cells of mothers and their children. From that study: Relative to unrelated pairs, biologically related mother-child dyads exhibited marginally greater, non-significant overlap. Detection of persistent microchimeric T cell clones did not occur.

The chain couples TRBV13 to TRBJ2-5, with 7 nucleotides matching TRBD1. The J call is doubtful: the DNA matches TRBJ2-1 better. The sequence was obtained from a boy aged 2-15 years in good health. The sample consisted of blood. CDR3 nucleotide sequence: TGTGCCAGCAGCTCGACAGGGTATGAGCAGTTCTTC. Translation gives CASSSTGYEQFF.